This T cell receptor (beta chain) was profiled in a study of blood T cell repertoires in COVID-19. Across the study: COVID-19 samples from acute and convalescent phases originated in the United States, Italy and Spain.

The V and J ends lost 5 bases and 7 bases, in that order; junction bases with no gene match: 9. CDR1 and CDR2 (germline): SGHAT, FQDESV (reference sequence). CDR3 length equals 16 residues. Repertoires were generated with immunoSEQ multiplex PCR, while TCRdb's copy carries only in-frame clones and drops some. The top ten clones hold over 6.5% of a sample with 110,000 to 150,000 clones, 60% to 85% of them seen once. The sequence came from a man aged 45-60 years with active or convalescent COVID-19. This rearrangement joins TRBV11-1 to TRBJ2-1; 12 bases line up with TRBD2. Sequencing was done on a sample of peripheral blood. For the CDR3, the DNA is TGTGCCAGCAGCCGCCAGGGACTAGCGGGCGTGAATGAGCAGTTCTTC. Amino acids: CASSRQGLAGVNEQFF. The variable domain in full, completed from reference TRBV11-1 and TRBJ2-1, reads EAEVAQSPRYKITEKSQAVAFWCDPISGHATLYWYRQILGQGPELLVQFQDESVVDDSQLPKDRFSAERLKGVDSTLKIQPAELGDSAMYLCASSRQGLAGVNEQFFGPGTRLTVL.